The next 27 T cell receptor beta chains were all read from a single sample in a study of blood T cell repertoires in COVID-19. The assay was immunoSEQ multiplex PCR, and TCRdb's table has in-frame clones only and misses some. The table lists approximately 150,000 clones, roughly 81% of them singletons, with 2.6% in the top ten. Sequencing was performed on peripheral blood. All receptors derive from a human donor with acute or convalescent COVID-19. The donor label of this sample is uncertain.

The rearrangement joins TRBV5-4 to TRBJ2-5; TRBD1 matches 10 bases. This CDR3 contains 17 residues. Germline assignment: CDR1 SGHNT and CDR2 YYREEE (reference sequence). The trim removed 4 bases at V and 3 bases at J, leaving 12 bases unmatched. The CDR3 region is CASSPVPGQGLEETQYF. For the CDR3, the DNA is TGTGCCAGCAGCCCGGTACCGGGACAGGGGCTCGAAGAGACCCAGTACTTC.

This clone was counted a few times. J is TRBJ1-2 and V is TRBV28; 9 nucleotides agree with TRBD1. The CDR3 runs 14 residues. The V gene end was trimmed by 4 bases and the J gene end by 8 bases; junction bases not matched to a gene: 8. Germline-derived CDR1 and CDR2 are MDHEN and SYDVKM. The CDR3 is CASSSSRQGGGYTF. DNA for the CDR3: TGTGCCAGCAGTTCCTCTCGACAGGGGGGAGGCTACACCTTC.

The chain has TRBV7-9 and TRBJ2-5; 8 nucleotides agree with TRBD1. Per the germline V gene, CDR1 is SEHNR and CDR2 is FQNEAQ (reference sequence). This CDR3 comprises 15 residues. V lost 5 bases to trimming and J lost 7 bases; unmatched junction nucleotides: 12. The DNA of the CDR3 is TGTGCCAGCAGCCCGCCGGACAGGGAAATATGGACCCAGTACTTC. Encoded protein: CASSPPDREIWTQYF.

This chain joins TRBV6-5 and TRBJ1-2, with TRBD1 matching 8 bases. Per germline, CDR1 MNHEY and CDR2 SVGAGI. CDR3 length: 14 residues. The V and J ends lost 5 bases and 7 bases, in that order; junction bases with no gene match: 9. The DNA of the CDR3 is TGTGCCAGCAGTATGGGACAGGTTGCTGTTGGCTACACCTTC. The encoded protein is CASSMGQVAVGYTF.

Of note for this clone: The same CDR3 can be traced to other DNA sequences in this sample. The CDR3 bases are TGCAGCGTGGACAGGGTCACTGAAGCTTTCTTT. Translation gives CSVDRVTEAFF. V usage is TRBV29-1 and J usage is TRBJ1-1; 8 positions agree with TRBD1. Germline lookup yields CDR1 SQVTM and CDR2 ANQGSEA. The J segment lost 4 bases and the V segment lost 6 bases, leaving 1 base of the junction unmatched. This CDR3 has 11 residues.

V is TRBV7-9 and J is TRBJ1-4, with 8 bases aligning to TRBD1. Germline CDR1 reads SEHNR; CDR2 reads FQNEAQ (reference sequence). The CDR3 spans 14 residues. The V segment lost 4 bases and the J segment 5 bases; nucleotides outside the gene matches: 3. DNA of the CDR3: TGTGCCAGCAGCTCCGACAGGGGAAATGAAAAACTGTTTTTT. It translates to CASSSDRGNEKLFF.

Only a few counts were recorded for this clone. The chain combines TRBV7-9 with TRBJ2-1; D is uncertain. Germline CDR1 reads SEHNR; CDR2 reads FQNEAQ (reference sequence). This CDR3 is 14 amino acids long. The V end was cut by 1 base, the J end by 7 bases, with 11 bases between. The CDR3 loop reads CASSLGGGTNEQFF. The CDR3 DNA follows: TGTGCCAGCAGCTTAGGAGGCGGTACGAATGAGCAGTTCTTC.

This chain connects TRBV13 to TRBJ2-1; 10 positions agree with TRBD2. The trim removed 6 bases at V and 2 bases at J, leaving 7 bases unmatched. The CDR3 length is 16 residues. The germline V gene encodes CDR1 PRHDT and CDR2 FYEKMQ (reference sequence). This CDR3 reads CASRGTSGTTYNEQFF. The DNA of the CDR3 is TGTGCCAGCAGAGGTACTAGCGGGACTACCTACAATGAGCAGTTCTTC.

V usage is TRBV9 and J usage is TRBJ2-7; 14 bases align to TRBD2. The germline CDR1 and CDR2 sequences are SGDLS and YYNGEE. The V gene end was trimmed by 0 bases and the J gene end by 4 bases; junction bases not matched to a gene: 9. The CDR3 has 18 residues. CDR3 DNA: TGTGCCAGCAGCGTAGGTGGGGGGACTAGCGGGAGAAAGTACGAGCAGTACGTC. This sequence encodes CASSVGGGTSGRKYEQYV.

The chain carries TRBV5-1 and TRBJ2-7; 10 bases align to TRBD1. This CDR3 is built from 14 residues. V trimming: 7 bases; J trimming: 7 bases; junction bases outside the gene matches: 11. Per the germline V gene, CDR1 is SGHRS and CDR2 is YFSETQ. The CDR3 region has the DNA TGCGCCAGCCGCCCCGGGACAGGGGCGGGGGAGCAGTACTTC. It codes for CASRPGTGAGEQYF.

The rearrangement uses TRBV9 and TRBJ1-4; D possibly corresponds to TRBD1 (6 bases). V lost 2 bases and J lost 0, with 8 bases in between. Germline V gene data show CDR1 as SGDLS and CDR2 as YYNGEE. The CDR3 has 15 amino acids. The CDR3 here is CASSVTGTTNEKLFF. The CDR3, as DNA: TGTGCCAGCAGCGTTACAGGGACAACTAATGAAAAACTGTTTTTT.

This clone was found once. This chain uses TRBV24-1 with TRBJ2-1; TRBD2 aligns across 9 bases. V dropped 2 bases and J dropped 4; count of bases not matched to a gene: 11. Germline V CDR1 and CDR2: KGHDR, SFDVKD. This CDR3 region has 18 residues. The CDR3 coding sequence is TGTGCCACCAGTGATTCGTCCTTAGCGGGGGTACATTACAATGAGCAGTTCTTC. This translates into CATSDSSLAGVHYNEQFF.

The CDR3 protein is CASSPMGQGGYGYTF. CDR3 DNA sequence: TGTGCCAGCTCACCAATGGGACAGGGAGGCTATGGCTACACCTTC. The chain has TRBV18 and TRBJ1-2, with TRBD1 matching over 9 bases. The CDR3 consists of 15 residues. With 2 bases clipped from V and 4 bases from J, the junction kept 5 bases outside the gene matches. Germline lookup yields CDR1 KGHSH and CDR2 LQKENI.

This rearrangement joins TRBV19 to TRBJ2-7; D not certain. In germline, CDR1 is LNHDA, CDR2 SQIVND (reference sequence). Trimming pared 3 bases from V and 1 base from J, leaving 10 bases between. The CDR3 consists of 14 residues. DNA of the CDR3: TGTGCCAGTAGTATCTCAGGTGCATCCTACGAGCAGTACTTC. This sequence encodes CASSISGASYEQYF.

The chain is built from TRBV30 and TRBJ2-7; 9 bases are a match to TRBD1. V shed 2 bases, J shed 7 bases, and the junction held 6 bases outside the gene matches. CDR1 is GTSNPN, CDR2 SVGIG, per germline (reference sequence). The CDR3 runs to 13 residues. In DNA, the CDR3 is TGTGCCTGGAGTCCGGACAGGGGTAAGGAGCAGTACTTC. Residues: CAWSPDRGKEQYF.

This chain links TRBV18 with TRBJ2-7; 8 nucleotides agree with TRBD1. The CDR3 has 15 amino acids. V lost 3 bases to trimming and J lost 0 bases; unmatched junction nucleotides: 4. Germline V gene lookup returns CDR1 KGHSH and CDR2 LQKENI. Here the CDR3 reads CASSPRDRSSYEQYV. The CDR3 DNA reads TGTGCCAGCTCACCTCGGGACAGGAGCTCCTACGAGCAGTACGTC.

This clone was recorded only once. This chain links TRBV6-1 with TRBJ1-1; D unclear. Trimming took off 1 base at V and 4 bases at J, with 13 bases between the two ends. This CDR3 region has 15 residues. Per germline, CDR1 MNHNS and CDR2 SASEGT. CDR3 amino acids: CASSEVGGERTEAFF. The CDR3 nucleotides read TGTGCCAGCAGTGAAGTTGGCGGCGAGCGCACTGAAGCTTTCTTT.

CDR3 in DNA: TGTGCCAGCATCACCCTAGCGGGAGGGGGGTACAATGAGCAGTTCTTC. It specifies CASITLAGGGYNEQFF. The chain has TRBV7-9 and TRBJ2-1; 12 nucleotides line up with TRBD2. Trimming at V came to 7 bases and at J to 4 bases, leaving 8 bases not matched to a gene. CDR3 length equals 16 residues. Germline assignment: CDR1 SEHNR and CDR2 FQNEAQ (reference sequence).

The rearrangement joins TRBV5-6 to TRBJ2-2; D uncertain. The CDR3 runs to 14 residues. V was cut by 1 base and J by 1 base, with 5 bases left in between. Germline V CDR1 and CDR2: SGHDT, YYEEEE. CDR3 residues: CASSLYLNTGELFF. Written as DNA, the CDR3 is TGTGCCAGCAGCTTGTACTTGAACACCGGGGAGCTGTTTTTT.

The V gene is TRBV3-1 (or the pseudogene TRBV3-2), the J gene TRBJ1-1; D unclear. Germline CDR1 is LGHDT and CDR2 is YNNKEL (reference sequence). Trimming cost V 1 base and J 1 base, with 10 bases left between them. The CDR3 spans 15 residues. The CDR3, as DNA: TGTGCCAGCAGCCAAGGTAGCCTCTGGAACACTGAAGCTTTCTTT. Its protein is CASSQGSLWNTEAFF.

CDR3 coding DNA: TGTGCCAGCAGCTTAGGGCGGGGGGGCACAGATACGCAGTATTTT. Protein: CASSLGRGGTDTQYF. This rearrangement joins TRBV7-2 to TRBJ2-3; 8 bases map to TRBD2. Trimming cost V 1 base and J 1 base; bases outside gene matches: 1. Germline values: CDR1 SGHTA, CDR2 FQGNSA. CDR3 length equals 15 residues.

The chain uses TRBV29-1 and TRBJ2-1, with D perhaps TRBD2 (6 bases). Germline CDR1 SQVTM, CDR2 ANQGSEA. The CDR3 covers 17 residues. The ends were cut back, 0 bases at V and 4 bases at J, with 19 bases in the middle. CDR3 DNA: TGCAGCGTTGAAGATCCCCGATTCAGCGGGCCTTACAATGAGCAGTTCTTC. Translation: CSVEDPRFSGPYNEQFF.

The chain recombines TRBV7-2 with TRBJ2-4; 8 bases fit TRBD1. Per the germline V gene, CDR1 is SGHTA and CDR2 is FQGNSA. This CDR3 has 12 amino acids. With 8 bases clipped from V and 7 bases from J, the junction kept 4 bases outside the gene matches. CDR3 coding DNA: TGTGCCAGCGGACAGGGAGAGAACATTCAGTACTTC. Encoded protein: CASGQGENIQYF.

The table lists this clone with a few counts. The genes are TRBV27 and TRBJ1-3; D possibly corresponds to TRBD1 (6 bases). The germline V gene has CDR1 MNHEY and CDR2 SMNVEV (reference sequence). This CDR3 is 15 amino acids long. The V end was cut by 6 bases, the J end by 0 bases, with 12 bases between. CDR3 DNA: TGTGCCAGCAGCCCGACAGGTCTCTCTGGAAACACCATATATTTT. It codes for CASSPTGLSGNTIYF.

The chain joins TRBV30 to TRBJ1-5; 8 nucleotides align to TRBD1. Germline V lookup: CDR1 GTSNPN, CDR2 SVGIG (reference sequence). CDR3 length equals 13 residues. The ends lost 5 bases at V and 2 bases at J; junction bases unmatched: 2. CDR3 nucleotide sequence: TGTGCCTGGGGGGGACAGGGCAATCAGCCCCAGCATTTT. Amino acids: CAWGGQGNQPQHF.

This clone was detected only once. The rearrangement uses TRBV6-5 and TRBJ1-2; a weak D match, TRBD1 (5 bases). CDR1 MNHEY and CDR2 SVGAGI come from the germline V gene. Trimming cost V 5 bases and J 7 bases, with 11 bases left between them. The CDR3 consists of 12 residues. The DNA of the CDR3 is TGTGCCAGCAGTCCAGGGTTGTTTGGCTACACCTTC. Encoded protein: CASSPGLFGYTF.

A word on this clone: Relative to the germline gene, one junction end is altered; a read error may explain this. V and J are TRBV5-1 and TRBJ1-1; weak D call: TRBD1 (6 bases). Germline V gene sequence: CDR1 SGHRS, CDR2 YFSETQ. There are 15 residues in the CDR3. For the CDR3, the DNA is TGCGCCAGCAGGTTGGGAGACTACAGGGACACTGAAGCTTTCTTT. Its protein is CASRLGDYRDTEAFF.